The clone carrying this T cell receptor (beta chain) was counted only a few times. Libraries were prepared by immunoSEQ multiplex PCR; TCRdb keeps only in-frame clonotypes and omits some of them. Of about 230,000 clones detected, 70% to 90% appear once; the ten largest clones hold approximately 10%. The CDR3 has 17 amino acids. V lost 2 bases, J lost 0 bases, and 16 bases lay in between. Germline lookup yields CDR1 SGHAT and CDR2 FQNNGV. The sample comes from a study of blood T cell repertoires in COVID-19. In the study overall: From T cells, B-cell-depleted T cells, or PBMCs came the material, which was cDNA or gDNA.

The material sequenced was peripheral blood. The chain employs TRBV11-2 and TRBJ1-1; no clear D gene. The sequence was collected from a man in his fifties with COVID-19, enrolled during active disease. For the CDR3, the DNA is TGTGCCAGCAGCTTATCTTACGCGGGGTTAATGAACACTGAAGCTTTCTTT. This sequence encodes CASSLSYAGLMNTEAFF.